This is a list of T cell receptor beta chains from one sample in a study of breast tumors, draining lymph nodes, adjacent tissues. A single record per CDR3 protein comes from TCRdb applying MiXCR to the multiplex PCR reads. The repertoire holds approximately 250,000 distinct CDR3 sequences, under 40% seen once, with over 3.5% in the top ten. The sequenced sample consisted of axillary lymph node tissue. Source of these receptors: a female donor with breast cancer. Some clones in this sample may be carry-over from other donors' samples. CDR3s include the opening cysteine and the closing phenylalanine or tryptophan. A D gene is named only where the DNA matches it firmly. A clone size is listed for some rows: how often the clone was seen (once, few, many), or a class if it is expanded.

d_call	clone_size	v_call	j_call	cdr3_nt	cdr3_aa
TRBD2	-	TRBV9	TRBJ2-1	TGTGCCAGCAGCGTAAGCGGGAACAATGAGCAGTTCTTC	CASSVSGNNEQFF
TRBD1	many	TRBV5-6	TRBJ2-7	TGTGCCAGCAGCTTACAGGGGGACACCTACGAGCAGTACTTC	CASSLQGDTYEQYF
-	-	TRBV20-1	TRBJ1-2	TGCAGTGCTAGCGGGGCTTATGGCTCCACCTTC	CSASGAYGSTF
-	many	TRBV7-3	TRBJ2-3	TGTGCCAGCAGCTTACTTAGCGTCGGCGCAGATACGCAGTATTTT	CASSLLSVGADTQYF
-	many	TRBV7-9	TRBJ1-2	TGTGCCAGCAGCTTAACGGTTAACAGGGAGGTTGGCTACCCCTTC	CASSLTVNREVGYPF
-	many	TRBV6-5	TRBJ1-6	TGTGCCAGCAGCCCAGAGGGGAAATATTCACCCCTCCACTTT	CASSPEGKYSPLHF
-	many	TRBV11-3	TRBJ2-2	TGTGCCAGCAGTCAGGGGAACACCGGGGAGCTGTTTTTT	CASSQGNTGELFF
-	few	TRBV11-2	TRBJ2-2	TGTGCCAGCAGGGACACAGGGAAGGGGACCGCGGAGCTGTTTTTT	CASRDTGKGTAELFF
-	few	TRBV7-9	TRBJ1-2	TGTGCCAGCAGCTTATGTGCTAACTATGGCTACACCTTC	CASSLCANYGYTF
-	many	TRBV7-2	TRBJ2-2	TGTGCCAGCATCCCCGAGAGAGCGAACACCGGGGAGCTGTTTTTT	CASIPERANTGELFF
TRBD1	many	TRBV19	TRBJ1-2	TGTGCCAGTATGGGGACAGGTCTTTCTAACGGCTACACCTTC	CASMGTGLSNGYTF
-	many	TRBV30	TRBJ2-3	TGTGCCTGGAGTACGTTACCCCATCCCACAGATACGCAGTATTTT	CAWSTLPHPTDTQYF
TRBD2	-	TRBV7-9	TRBJ2-3	TGTGCCAGCAGAATAGTCAATAGCGGGAGGACAGATACGCAGTATTTT	CASRIVNSGRTDTQYF
TRBD2	many	TRBV14	TRBJ2-3	TGTGCCAGCAGCCAACTAGCGGGAGGGGCAGATACGCAGTATTTT	CASSQLAGGADTQYF
TRBD2	-	TRBV6-5	TRBJ2-2	TGTGCCAGCAGTCACTCGGGTCTAGCGGGAGCGGGCGGGGAGCTGTTTTTT	CASSHSGLAGAGGELFF
TRBD2	once	TRBV7-2	TRBJ2-5	TGTGCCAGCAGACCCGGGACTAGCGCGGGGAACCAAGAGACCCAGTACTTC	CASRPGTSAGNQETQYF
TRBD2	-	TRBV5-6	TRBJ2-1	TGTGCCAGCAGCCCCGTAAGACCAGCGGGAGTCCTCTCTCAGTTCTTC	CASSPVRPAGVLSQFF
TRBD1	many	TRBV19	TRBJ2-3	TGTGCCAGTAGTTCGAACAGGGGATCGGATACGCAGTATTTT	CASSSNRGSDTQYF
-	many	TRBV12-3/TRBV12-4	TRBJ1-5	TGTGCCAGCAGTTTGCGCAGGGGCGCCCAGCCCCAGCATTTT	CASSLRRGAQPQHF
TRBD2	few	TRBV6-5	TRBJ2-3	TGTGCCAGCAGACCCCCGGGACTACCAAGGGGCACAGATACGCAGTATTTT	CASRPPGLPRGTDTQYF
-	many	TRBV29-1	TRBJ1-5	TGCAGCGTTGCAGGGTCGGGCAATCAGCCCCAGCATTTT	CSVAGSGNQPQHF
TRBD1	few	TRBV6-1	TRBJ2-2	TGTGCCAGCAGTGAAAGGAGGACAGGGGTAAACACCGGGGAGCTGTTTTTT	CASSERRTGVNTGELFF
TRBD1	-	TRBV2	TRBJ1-5	TGTGCCAGCAGGCGACAGGGCGGCGATCAGCCCCAGCATTTT	CASRRQGGDQPQHF